The rows below give T cell receptor beta chains drawn from one sample of a study of human thymus T cells. Assay: immunoSEQ multiplex PCR; the TCRdb copy retains only in-frame clones and omits some. The table includes approximately 70,000 clones, around 95% detected once. The sample was thymus tissue. These receptors all come from a girl under three years old with a congenital heart defect but otherwise immunologically healthy. Both conserved end residues are part of each CDR3. The D gene is left open where the match is weak. Not all rows give a size; the values are once, few, many and, for expanded clones, a class.

>.|TRBJ2-3|.|TRBV25-1
CASRAARWSTDTQYF
TGTGCCAGCAGAGCCGCTAGGTGGAGCACAGATACGCAGTATTTT
>TRBD1|TRBJ2-7|.|TRBV25-1
CASSEGDRYYEQYF
TGTGCCAGCAGTGAAGGGGACAGATACTACGAGCAGTACTTC
>.|TRBJ1-1|few|TRBV5-1
CASSLYYHTEAFF
TGCGCCAGCAGCTTGTATTATCACACTGAAGCTTTCTTT
>TRBD1|TRBJ2-3|once|TRBV5-1
CASRFDRGTQYF
TGCGCCAGCAGATTTGACAGGGGCACGCAGTATTTT
>TRBD1|TRBJ2-6|.|TRBV5-6
CASSCRDRGKSSGANVLTF
TGTGCCAGCAGCTGCCGGGACAGGGGGAAAAGCTCTGGGGCCAACGTCCTGACTTTC
>.|TRBJ2-2|.|TRBV30
CAAWAGELFF
TGTGCCGCATGGGCCGGGGAGCTGTTTTTT
>.|TRBJ1-3|.|TRBV29-1
CSVEDWEGSSGNTIYF
TGCAGCGTTGAAGATTGGGAGGGAAGCTCTGGAAACACCATATATTTT
>.|TRBJ2-5|.|TRBV27
CASSFPQGRILETQYF
TGTGCCAGCAGTTTCCCTCAGGGCAGGATACTAGAGACCCAGTACTTC
>TRBD2|TRBJ2-1|.|TRBV7-9
CASSLIASGRNNEQFF
TGTGCCAGCAGCTTAATCGCGAGCGGGAGGAACAATGAGCAGTTCTTC
>.|TRBJ1-2|.|TRBV11-2
CASSPVGPYGYTF
TGTGCCAGCAGCCCGGTTGGGCCCTATGGCTACACCTTC
>TRBD2|TRBJ2-5|.|TRBV5-4
CASSFSGRAGQETQYF
TGTGCCAGCAGCTTTAGCGGGAGGGCCGGGCAAGAGACCCAGTACTTC
>.|TRBJ2-1|.|TRBV7-9
CASRLRYNEQFF
TGTGCCAGCAGATTGAGGTACAATGAGCAGTTCTTC
>TRBD2|TRBJ2-1|.|TRBV15
CATSCSGGRDYNEQFF
TGTGCCACCAGCTGTTCGGGCGGGAGGGATTACAATGAGCAGTTCTTC
>.|TRBJ2-7|.|TRBV27
CASSPRGFGYEQYF
TGTGCCAGCAGTCCGAGGGGGTTCGGCTACGAGCAGTACTTC
>.|TRBJ2-7|.|TRBV12-2
CASRLGASYEQYF
TGTGCAAGTCGCTTAGGAGCCTCCTACGAGCAGTACTTC
>.|TRBJ2-7|.|TRBV7-5
CVRSSRLAGGTYEQYF
TGTGTCAGAAGCTCCAGACTAGCGGGAGGGACCTACGAGCAGTACTTC
>.|TRBJ2-7|.|TRBV14
CASSQVRTSTTLREQYF
TGTGCCAGCAGCCAAGTCCGGACATCCACTACCCTACGGGAGCAGTACTTC
>.|TRBJ1-4|.|TRBV4-2
CASSHGATNEKLFF
TGTGCCAGCAGCCACGGGGCCACTAATGAAAAACTGTTTTTT
>.|TRBJ2-2|.|TRBV7-6
CASSRPALDTGELFF
TGTGCCAGCAGCCGCCCCGCCTTAGATACCGGGGAGCTGTTTTTT
>.|TRBJ2-1|.|TRBV6-5
CASSYGNYNEQFF
TGTGCCAGCAGTTACGGGAATTACAATGAGCAGTTCTTC
>TRBD2|TRBJ2-3|.|TRBV19
CASSSRGRTNTQYF
TGTGCCAGTAGCTCTCGCGGGAGGACTAATACGCAGTATTTT
>.|TRBJ2-1|.|TRBV7-6
CASSLAGRITNEQFF
TGTGCCAGCAGCTTAGCCGGGAGAATTACCAATGAGCAGTTCTTC
>.|TRBJ2-7|.|TRBV27
CASSPAIGGVYEQYF
TGTGCCAGCAGTCCCGCCATCGGGGGTGTGTACGAGCAGTACTTC
>TRBD2|TRBJ2-1|.|TRBV25-1
CASRNGDRLAVKYNEQFF
TGTGCCAGCAGGAACGGGGACAGACTAGCGGTAAAATACAATGAGCAGTTCTTC
>.|TRBJ1-1|.|TRBV6-5
CASSYFAGVGNTEAFF
TGTGCCAGCAGTTACTTTGCCGGGGTTGGGAACACTGAAGCTTTCTTT
>.|TRBJ1-2|few|TRBV6-1
CASSEGAYYGYTF
TGTGCCAGCAGTGAAGGGGCGTACTATGGCTACACCTTC
>.|TRBJ2-3|.|TRBV4-1
CASSQGYPWGASTDTQYF
TGCGCCAGCAGCCAAGGATACCCTTGGGGAGCTAGCACAGATACGCAGTATTTT
>TRBD2|TRBJ2-1|.|TRBV7-9
CASSAQGGGLAGGEQFF
TGTGCCAGCAGCGCCCAAGGTGGGGGACTAGCGGGAGGTGAGCAGTTCTTC